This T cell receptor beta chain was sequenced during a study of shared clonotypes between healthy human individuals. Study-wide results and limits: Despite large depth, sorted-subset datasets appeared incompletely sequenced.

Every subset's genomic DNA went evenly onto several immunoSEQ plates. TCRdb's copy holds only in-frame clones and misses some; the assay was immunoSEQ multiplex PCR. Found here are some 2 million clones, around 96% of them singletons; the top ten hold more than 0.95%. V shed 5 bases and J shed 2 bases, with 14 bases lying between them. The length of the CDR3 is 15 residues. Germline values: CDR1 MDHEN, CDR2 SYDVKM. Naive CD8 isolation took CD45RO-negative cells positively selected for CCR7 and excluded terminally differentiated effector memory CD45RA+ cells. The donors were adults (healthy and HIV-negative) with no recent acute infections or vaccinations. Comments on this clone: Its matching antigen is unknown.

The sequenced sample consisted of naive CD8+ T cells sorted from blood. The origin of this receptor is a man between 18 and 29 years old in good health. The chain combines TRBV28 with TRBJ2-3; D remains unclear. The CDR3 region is CASSIVGPSTDTQYF. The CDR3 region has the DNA TGTGCCAGCAGTATAGTAGGACCGTCCACAGATACGCAGTATTTT.